This TCR beta chain is from a study of shared clonotypes between healthy human individuals. Naive CD8 cells lacked CD45RO and underwent positive selection for CCR7, leaving out terminally differentiated effector memory CD45RA+ cells. TCRdb's copy holds only in-frame clones and misses some; the assay was immunoSEQ multiplex PCR. The sample lists millions of clones, under 95% occurring once. The material sequenced was naive CD8+ T cells from PBMCs. The sequence was obtained from a man aged 18 to 29 in good health. Some clones in this sample may be carry-over from other donors' samples.

CDR3 sequence reads: CASRIWESSYEQYF. The CDR3 nucleotides read TGTGCCAGCAGAATTTGGGAGAGCTCCTACGAGCAGTACTTC. This chain links TRBV6-1 with TRBJ2-7; possible D gene TRBD2, 5 bases. V lost 6 bases, J lost 0 bases, and 12 bases lay in between. There are 14 residues in the CDR3. The germline V gene encodes CDR1 MNHNS and CDR2 SASEGT.